This record concerns one T cell receptor (beta chain) sequence. Its antigen is currently not known. The record has no base qualities; no much larger clone is one base away. Including cysteine and phenylalanine, the CDR3 has 14 amino acids. The read is trimmed to its CDR3 DNA, 42 bases read in frame from base 1. Germline trimming: 2 bases from V, 4 bases from J; junction bases outside gene matches: 4. Via the germline V gene, CDR1 is SGHTA and CDR2 FQGNSA. Enrolling through a virtual design, the prospective study's participants ranged in age from roughly 18 to 90 years and lived across 20 to 30 United States geographic areas. Cohort assignment in the prospective study relied on participant-reported clinical history from a screening survey and a study questionnaire. Recovered participants in ImmuneRACE Cohort 3 were defined by two consecutive negative NP/OP PCR tests, clearance by a healthcare professional, or resolution of symptoms. In the prospective study, mobile phlebotomists collected whole blood, serum and a nasopharyngeal or oropharyngeal swab from each participant. Participants in the prospective study had the option to provide additional blood draws and questionnaires over an approximately two-month period. Blood samples from the prospective study were shipped frozen or at room temperature prior to DNA extraction.

TCRbeta CDR3 regions were amplified from genomic DNA using the immunoSEQ Assay, a bias-controlled multiplex PCR. The authors' analysis ran thus. Within the assay, amplification of reference gene primers was used to estimate how many nucleated cells each sample contained. To quantify the absolute abundance of each unique TCRbeta CDR3 rearrangement, sequence reads were collapsed and filtered. For each sample, productive Simpson clonality was calculated as the square root of Simpson's diversity index across productive rearrangements. TCRdb retrieved this table from immuneACCESS and kept in-frame rearrangements only. Not all clones are present; in checked studies, unresolved V genes account for under half, and no reason is known for the remainder. The D gene and trimming were derived from the DNA, and the V and J assignments and clone size from that table. Counted in this sample were 300,000 or so clones; roughly 85% of them appeared once. The top ten clonotypes cover 5.5% to 6% of the sample.

This specimen belongs to a study of blood T cell repertoires in COVID-19 (dated by TCRdb to 2020 to 2022). Regarding the research as a whole: Samples from collaborators originated in the United States, Italy and Spain and spanned both the acute and convalescent phases of COVID-19. The material from the prospective study consisted of cDNA or gDNA derived from T cells, B-cell-depleted T cells, or PBMCs. Subjects who had been exposed to COVID-19, were actively infected with it, or had recovered from it provided the deeply sampled blood TCRbeta repertoires that made up the dataset. The repertoires were released in a freely available public database intended as a resource for research on the immune response to SARS-CoV-2. The samples were drawn from two sources: the first 160 participants of the ongoing ImmuneRACE study, and over 950 subjects contributed by 6 global collaborators. A de-identified subject ID, COVID-19 status, age in years and sex were almost always included in the sample metadata. HLA class I and class II types, where available, came from metadata supplied by the sample provider rather than from assay-based typing.

Findings and caveats that apply to the study as a whole: The quantity of clinical and demographic metadata differed by source and by participant and was supplied without curation.

The sequenced sample consisted of PBMCs or T cells enriched from blood (not recorded which). The source of this sequence is a woman in her 30s who had recovered from COVID-19. The chain is encoded by TRBV7-2 joined to TRBJ1-1; the central 7 bases match TRBD1. The CDR3 corresponds to CASSLLRGTTEAFF. The bases read TGTGCCAGCAGCTTACTCAGGGGGACCACTGAAGCTTTCTTT.